The rows below give T cell receptor beta chains drawn from one sample of a study of radiation and T cells in renal cell carcinoma. Clones were sequenced by immunoSEQ multiplex PCR, and TCRdb holds only the in-frame ones, with some missing. The sample records approximately 92,000 clones, around four fifths being singletons. The sequences come from blood, collected from a patient whose treatment included radiotherapy and nephrectomy. Receptors were obtained from a man aged 45-60 years with renal cell carcinoma. Both conserved end residues are part of each CDR3. D genes are given only for firm matches. Clone sizes are given selectively: once, few, many, or a class where the clone is expanded.

cdr3_nt	cdr3_aa	d_call	clone_size	v_call	j_call
TGTGCCAGCAGCGTAGGACCTCAAGAGGGGGAGACCCAGTACTTC	CASSVGPQEGETQYF	NA	once	TRBV9	TRBJ2-5
TGTGCCAGTAGTCCCGGCTCCGGACAGGGAGCCGGAGAGACCCAGTACTTC	CASSPGSGQGAGETQYF	TRBD1	NA	TRBV19	TRBJ2-5
TGTGCCACCAGCAGAGATCCGGGACAGGGGGTTCGTAGCTATGGCTACACCTTC	CATSRDPGQGVRSYGYTF	TRBD1	NA	TRBV15	TRBJ1-2
TGTGCCAGCAGCCCTGACAGGGAAGTTCAGCCCCAGCATTTT	CASSPDREVQPQHF	TRBD1	few	TRBV28	TRBJ1-5
TGTGCCAGCAGCTTGGTCTCCTCCCAAGGGGAGCAGTTCTTC	CASSLVSSQGEQFF	NA	NA	TRBV5-4	TRBJ2-1
TGTGCCAGCAGCTTAAGCGGGAGGAAGACAGATACGCAGTATTTT	CASSLSGRKTDTQYF	TRBD2	few	TRBV7-9	TRBJ2-3
TGTGCCAGCAGTTACTCGCGGCAGGTCGCCTACGAGCAGTACTTC	CASSYSRQVAYEQYF	NA	once	TRBV6-5	TRBJ2-7
TGTGCCAGCAGCCAAAGAAGCACAGATACGCAGTATTTT	CASSQRSTDTQYF	NA	NA	TRBV16	TRBJ2-3
TGCGCCAGCAGCCAAGTAGCGGGACTCACAGATACGCAGTATTTT	CASSQVAGLTDTQYF	TRBD2	NA	TRBV4-1	TRBJ2-3
TGTGCCAGCAGTTCCCTAGGGTCGAATGAAAAACTGTTTTTT	CASSSLGSNEKLFF	NA	NA	TRBV27	TRBJ1-4
TGCGCCACCTCGGGTAGCGGCTTTAATGAAGGCTACAATGAGCAGTTCTTC	CATSGSGFNEGYNEQFF	NA	NA	TRBV10-2	TRBJ2-1
TGTGCCAGCAGTCCCCAGCTATACTCCTACAATGAGCAGTTCTTC	CASSPQLYSYNEQFF	NA	NA	TRBV6-6	TRBJ2-1
TGCGCCAGCAGCTCTATGGGCCGAGTCTCCTACGAGCAGTACTTC	CASSSMGRVSYEQYF	NA	NA	TRBV5-1	TRBJ2-7
TGTGCCAGCAGCCAAATCGGTGAAAAACTGTTTTTT	CASSQIGEKLFF	NA	NA	TRBV9	TRBJ1-4
TGTGCCAGTAGTCGCGGACAGGGTGGTCAGCCCCAGCATTTT	CASSRGQGGQPQHF	TRBD1	NA	TRBV19	TRBJ1-5
TGTGCCAGCAGCATAGGGGGCGCGGACATTCAGTACTTC	CASSIGGADIQYF	TRBD1	NA	TRBV7-3	TRBJ2-4
TGTGCCAGCAGCCCCGACGGACCCGAACGGGAGACCCAGTACTTC	CASSPDGPERETQYF	NA	NA	TRBV7-9	TRBJ2-5
TGTGCCAGCAGTTTGGGGGGTACATCCTACGAGCAGTACTTC	CASSLGGTSYEQYF	NA	NA	TRBV28	TRBJ2-7
TGTGCCAGCAGTTTAGCCGGGACACCTAATCAGCCCCAGCATTTT	CASSLAGTPNQPQHF	NA	NA	TRBV28	TRBJ1-5
TGTGCCAGCTCACCCGGACCTCGGAACGGCCTTTCCTACGAGCAGTACTTC	CASSPGPRNGLSYEQYF	NA	NA	TRBV18	TRBJ2-7
TGTGCCAGCAGCTTGATGTTGGGGGGCAATTCACCCCTCCACTTT	CASSLMLGGNSPLHF	NA	NA	TRBV5-8	TRBJ1-6
TGTGCCACCAGCAGGGCCGGGACAGGGGGATACGAGCAGTACTTC	CATSRAGTGGYEQYF	TRBD1	NA	TRBV15	TRBJ2-7
TGTGCCAGCAGCCGAGAGGACGGAGACTATGGCTACACCTTC	CASSREDGDYGYTF	NA	NA	TRBV6-5	TRBJ1-2
TGTGCCTGGAGCGACCAAAGTGAGGGATTACATTTT	CAWSDQSEGLHF	NA	NA	TRBV30	TRBJ2-3
TGCGCCAGCAGCCAAGAGAGTGAGGTTTGGGATGAGCAGTTCTTC	CASSQESEVWDEQFF	NA	NA	TRBV4-3	TRBJ2-1
TGTGCCAGCAGTAGTGGACAGGGAAGAGGTGGCACAGATACGCAGTATTTT	CASSSGQGRGGTDTQYF	TRBD1	NA	TRBV2	TRBJ2-3
TGCGCCAGCAGCTGGCCCAAGGGGGAAGAGACCCAGCACTTC	CASSWPKGEETQHF	NA	NA	TRBV5-1	TRBJ2-5
TGTGCCAGCAGCTTCGTCAGGGGAGTGATGTCCGGTGGAAACACCATATATTTT	CASSFVRGVMSGGNTIYF	NA	NA	TRBV7-9	TRBJ1-3
TGTGCCAGCTCAATTACAGGGGGAACCGACTATGGCTACACCTTC	CASSITGGTDYGYTF	TRBD1	NA	TRBV18	TRBJ1-2
TGTGCCAGCTCACCTTCTCTGCAGGAGACCCAGTACTTC	CASSPSLQETQYF	NA	NA	TRBV18	TRBJ2-5
TGTGCCAGTAGTATAGCAGGTGGTCAGCCCCAGCATTTT	CASSIAGGQPQHF	NA	NA	TRBV19	TRBJ1-5
TGTGCCAGCAGCCAAGTGGCGGAACGGGGCACAGATACGCAGTATTTT	CASSQVAERGTDTQYF	NA	NA	TRBV4-2	TRBJ2-3
TGTGCCAGCAGTTACTCGGGGGAGGGAGACAATGAGCAGTTCTTC	CASSYSGEGDNEQFF	TRBD2	NA	TRBV6-5	TRBJ2-1
TGTGCCAGCTCACCAAATTCGGAGTCAACAGATACGCAGTATTTT	CASSPNSESTDTQYF	NA	NA	TRBV18	TRBJ2-3
TGTGCCTACACGACAGGGGCGTTTTACGAGCAGTACTTC	CAYTTGAFYEQYF	TRBD1	NA	TRBV30	TRBJ2-7
TGTGCCAGCTCACCACGACAGACTGAAGCTTTCTTT	CASSPRQTEAFF	NA	few	TRBV18	TRBJ1-1
TGCGCCAGCAGCCAAGAGGGTGTTCCGGGGGCGTCCTACAATGAGCAGTTCTTC	CASSQEGVPGASYNEQFF	NA	NA	TRBV4-3	TRBJ2-1
TGCGCCAGCACTCCTCCGGACTCCCGGAATGAGCAGTTCTTC	CASTPPDSRNEQFF	NA	NA	TRBV5-1	TRBJ2-1
TGCGCCAGCAGCTTGGTAGGGGACCAAGAGACCCAGTACTTC	CASSLVGDQETQYF	NA	NA	TRBV5-1	TRBJ2-5
TGCGCCAGAAAAGGAACCGGGACAGGGACCTCTGGAAACACCATATATTTT	CARKGTGTGTSGNTIYF	TRBD1	NA	TRBV10-1	TRBJ1-3
TGTGCCAGCCGTTTCCGGGATCGCAATCAGCCCCAGCATTTT	CASRFRDRNQPQHF	NA	NA	TRBV6-5	TRBJ1-5
TGTGCCAGCTCGGACAGTGCTAACTATGGCTACACCTTC	CASSDSANYGYTF	NA	NA	TRBV28	TRBJ1-2
TGTGCCAGCTCAGACGGGACAGCTTCCTATGGCTACACCTTC	CASSDGTASYGYTF	TRBD1	NA	TRBV27	TRBJ1-2
TGCGCCAGCAGCTTCGTACTGGGGGGCACTGAAGCTTTCTTT	CASSFVLGGTEAFF	NA	NA	TRBV5-1	TRBJ1-1
TGCGCCAGCAGCCGGGGGCGGGGGGACTCCTACGAGCAGTACTTC	CASSRGRGDSYEQYF	TRBD2	once	TRBV4-3	TRBJ2-7
TGCGCCAGCAGCTTGGAAGTCCCTTCCTACGAGCAGTACTTC	CASSLEVPSYEQYF	NA	NA	TRBV5-1	TRBJ2-7
TGCGCCAGCAGCGAGACAGTCGAAGAAAAACTGTTTTTT	CASSETVEEKLFF	NA	NA	TRBV5-1	TRBJ1-4
TGCAGCGTGTGGCAGCGGGAGCGGACCTACGAGCAGTACTTC	CSVWQRERTYEQYF	TRBD2	NA	TRBV29-1	TRBJ2-7
TGTGCCAGCAGACCTCGGGGGAGGGAGGGATATGGCTACACCTTC	CASRPRGREGYGYTF	NA	NA	TRBV2	TRBJ1-2
TGTGCCAGCAGCTTCTTACCAAGTGGGAACACTGAAGCTTTCTTT	CASSFLPSGNTEAFF	NA	NA	TRBV11-2	TRBJ1-1
TGTGCCACCAGCAGAGGACAGGGGAACTATGGCTACACCTTC	CATSRGQGNYGYTF	TRBD1	NA	TRBV15	TRBJ1-2
TGCGCCAGCAGTTATCAGGGGGCGACTGAAGCTTTCTTT	CASSYQGATEAFF	TRBD1	NA	TRBV5-1	TRBJ1-1
TGTGCCAGCAGCTACAGGGGGAACACTGAAGCTTTCTTT	CASSYRGNTEAFF	TRBD1	NA	TRBV11-3	TRBJ1-1
TGTGCCAGCAGCTTAGGGCCCGGGACAGGGTCAGATACGCAGTATTTT	CASSLGPGTGSDTQYF	TRBD1	NA	TRBV7-9	TRBJ2-3
TGTGCCAGCAGCCCTCGGGATCCAACGCGCTACACCTTC	CASSPRDPTRYTF	NA	NA	TRBV7-9	TRBJ1-2
TGTGCCAGCAGCTTAAACGCTCGGGGTCGGGAGCAGTACTTC	CASSLNARGREQYF	NA	NA	TRBV7-9	TRBJ2-7
TGTGCCGGACGACTAGCGGGAGGTCTGGCCGGGGAGCTGTTTTTT	CAGRLAGGLAGELFF	TRBD2	NA	TRBV6-1	TRBJ2-2
TGTGCCAGCAGCTTGGGGGCGGCTGTGGAAAAACTGTTTTTT	CASSLGAAVEKLFF	NA	NA	TRBV5-5	TRBJ1-4
TGTGCCAGTAGCCTCAGGGGGATGGGTCAGGTAGGGTACAATGAGCAGTTCTTC	CASSLRGMGQVGYNEQFF	TRBD1	NA	TRBV19	TRBJ2-1
TGCGCCAGCAGCCACGGACAGTCCCAAGAGACCCAGTACTTC	CASSHGQSQETQYF	NA	NA	TRBV4-3	TRBJ2-5